Each of the 19 T cell receptor beta chains below was sequenced from the same sample in a study of blood T cells in healthy people across ages. A second PCR of 7 to 11 cycles used a sample-barcoded 5' primer and a J-beta primer mix. TCRdb analysed the 5' RACE reads with MiXCR anew, one entry per CDR3 protein. This table holds over a million distinct CDR3 sequences, less than 45% found once. Sequencing was performed on blood. The source is a woman aged 18 to 35 in good health.

The rearrangement uses TRBV28 and TRBJ1-5; D unresolved. Trimming stripped 7 bases from V and 6 bases from J, with 16 bases between. The germline CDR1 and CDR2 sequences are MDHEN and SYDVKM. The CDR3 is 14 amino acids. The CDR3 region is CASTWVGLGQPQHF. The CDR3 DNA reads as TGTGCCAGCACCTGGGTAGGGTTGGGTCAGCCCCAGCATTTT.

The chain uses TRBV10-3 and TRBJ2-5, with a possible D match to TRBD2 (5 bases). Germline CDR1 is ENHRY and CDR2 is SYGVKD. This CDR3 contains 13 residues. The V end was cut by 6 bases, the J end by 9 bases, with 17 bases between. In DNA, the CDR3 is TGTGCCATCAGCCGTTTGATGTGGGAGCCCCAGTACTTC. As protein: CAISRLMWEPQYF.

This clonotype was counted only a few times. The chain links TRBV27 to TRBJ1-5; perhaps TRBD1 as D (5 bases). This CDR3 comprises 14 residues. Trimming pared 3 bases from V and 5 bases from J, leaving 11 bases between. Germline lookup yields CDR1 MNHEY and CDR2 SMNVEV (reference sequence). This CDR3 reads CASSFWAGDQPQHF. The CDR3 DNA reads as TGTGCCAGCAGTTTTTGGGCGGGGGATCAGCCCCAGCATTTT.

The gene calls are TRBV10-3 and TRBJ1-1; no definite D call. The length of the CDR3 is 12 residues. The V end was cut by 3 bases, the J end by 8 bases, with 10 bases between. Germline V gene sequence: CDR1 ENHRY, CDR2 SYGVKD. The CDR3 here is CAISENNIEAFF. CDR3 sequence (DNA): TGTGCCATCAGTGAAAACAACATAGAAGCTTTCTTT.

This clonotype was observed a handful of times. The chain is built from TRBV20-1 and TRBJ1-1; 7 positions match TRBD1. V lost 0 bases, J lost 5 bases, and 6 bases stayed unmatched. This CDR3 has 14 residues. Germline CDR1 DFQATT, CDR2 SNEGSKA (reference sequence). CDR3 protein: CSARDLRGTTEAFF. The CDR3 DNA sequence: TGCAGTGCTAGAGATCTCAGGGGGACGACTGAAGCTTTCTTT.

The genes are TRBV10-3 and TRBJ1-2, with D possibly being TRBD1 (6 bases). CDR1 is ENHRY, CDR2 SYGVKD, per germline. The germline V and J ends were trimmed by 4 bases and 0 bases, with 6 bases remaining between them. There are 13 residues in the CDR3. Here the CDR3 reads CAISAGANYGYTF. CDR3 nucleotides: TGTGCCATCAGTGCAGGGGCTAACTATGGCTACACCTTC.

This clonotype was detected only a few times. This chain connects TRBV12-3 or TRBV12-4 to TRBJ2-4; no clear D. CDR3 size: 14 residues. Between the trimmed V and J ends, which lost 2 bases and 3 bases, there was a span of 8 bases. The CDR3 nucleotides read TGTGCCAGCAGTTTACCCAGGATCAAAAACATTCAGTACTTC. It encodes CASSLPRIKNIQYF.

Note on this clonotype: Mismatch with germline at one junction end may stem from a read error. The chain is built from TRBV18 and TRBJ2-4; unclear D gene. The J call could be wrong; TRBJ2-7 is a better fit for the DNA end. Germline V CDR1 and CDR2: KGHSH, LQKENI. This CDR3 is built from 15 residues. CDR3 loop: CTSSPTKALTYEQYF. The CDR3 coding sequence is TGTACCAGCTCACCAACCAAGGCCCTTACCTACGAGCAGTACTTC.

The chain joins TRBV7-3 to TRBJ2-1, with 8 bases lining up with TRBD2. Near its end, the DNA agrees better with TRBJ2-7, so the J call may be wrong. Germline V gene data show CDR1 as SGHTA and CDR2 as FQGTGA. The CDR3 is 20 residues long. CDR3: CASSLRVHFERGSPYNEQYF. In DNA, the CDR3 is TGTGCCAGCAGCTTAAGGGTCCACTTTGAGCGGGGGTCTCCCTACAATGAGCAGTACTTC.

This clonotype was seen a few times. The V gene is TRBV7-2, the J gene TRBJ2-5; 13 bases fit TRBD2. The CDR3 is 18 amino acids. Germline lookup yields CDR1 SGHTA and CDR2 FQGNSA. The ends lost 4 bases at V and 11 bases at J; junction bases unmatched: 19. Here the CDR3 reads CASSSIFWTSGGGNEQYF. The CDR3 bases are TGTGCCAGCAGCTCTATTTTTTGGACTAGCGGGGGTGGCAATGAGCAGTACTTC.

This clonotype was observed many times. The CDR3 nucleotides are TGCAGCGCTCCGGGACTCTTCGGCAATGAGCAGTTCTTC. It yields the protein CSAPGLFGNEQFF. The rearrangement uses TRBV29-1 and TRBJ2-1; TRBD2 might be the D (6 bases). The CDR3 covers 13 residues. The ends were cut back, 7 bases at V and 6 bases at J, with 16 bases in the middle. Germline CDR1 and CDR2: SQVTM and ANQGSEA.

The chain couples TRBV6-5 to TRBJ2-1; D is unclear. The CDR3 covers 15 residues. CDR1 is MNHEY and CDR2 is SVGAGI in the germline V gene. V lost 0 bases and J lost 10, with 16 bases in between. The CDR3 sequence: CASSYSWQRNYEQFF. The CDR3 DNA reads TGTGCCAGCAGTTACTCGTGGCAGAGGAACTACGAGCAGTTCTTC.

The genes are TRBV4-3 and TRBJ1-1, with D perhaps matching TRBD1 (6 bases). Germline assignment: CDR1 LGHNA and CDR2 YSLEER. Trimming stripped 2 bases from V and 4 bases from J, with 17 bases between. This CDR3 has 16 amino acids. CDR3 loop: CASSQLAQGYGTEAFF. Written as DNA, the CDR3 is TGCGCCAGCAGCCAACTTGCCCAGGGGTACGGCACTGAAGCTTTCTTT.

This clonotype has just one count. A much larger clone sits a single nucleotide away, making a read error possible. The chain couples TRBV27 to TRBJ2-1; 10 bases are a match to TRBD2. The CDR3 extends over 18 amino acids. Germline V gene lookup returns CDR1 MNHEY and CDR2 SMNVEV (reference sequence). This CDR3 reads CVSSFRDRGLATYNEQFF. The CDR3 coding sequence is TGTGTCAGCAGCTTCCGGGACCGGGGACTAGCGACCTACAATGAGCAGTTCTTC.

The chain has TRBV20-1 and TRBJ2-1, with TRBD2 matching over 9 bases. This CDR3 contains 16 residues. Looked up from germline, CDR1 is DFQATT and CDR2 is SNEGSKA (reference sequence). With 0 bases clipped from V and 2 bases from J, the junction kept 5 bases outside the gene matches. The CDR3 sequence is CSARDAGGGAYNEQFF. CDR3 bases: TGCAGTGCTAGAGATGCGGGCGGGGGGGCCTACAATGAGCAGTTCTTC.

This clonotype turned up a few times. The chain combines TRBV5-1 with TRBJ2-1; TRBD2 might be the D (6 bases). The V gene's germline CDR1 is SGHRS and CDR2 YFSETQ. V gave up 0 bases and J gave up 3 bases, with 10 bases separating them. The CDR3 spans 15 residues. CDR3 in amino acids: CASSLGPAGYNEQFF. The CDR3 DNA sequence: TGCGCCAGCAGCTTGGGTCCAGCGGGCTACAATGAGCAGTTCTTC.

This clonotype was seen a handful of times. The gene calls are TRBV27 and TRBJ2-7, with 11 bases fitting TRBD2. With 7 bases clipped from V and 2 bases from J, the junction kept 7 bases outside the gene matches. CDR1 and CDR2 from the germline V gene are MNHEY and SMNVEV (reference sequence). CDR3 length: 15 residues. CDR3 residues: CASKTGTSGTYEQYF. For the CDR3, the DNA is TGTGCCAGCAAAACCGGGACTAGCGGCACCTACGAGCAGTACTTC.

This chain links TRBV5-5 with TRBJ2-5; D not resolved. Trimming removed 1 base from V and 1 base from J, with 8 bases in between. The CDR3 runs 14 residues. Germline loops: CDR1 SGHKS, CDR2 YYEKEE (reference sequence). The CDR3 DNA follows: TGTGCCAGCAGCTTGTTCGCCTTCCAAGAGACCCAGTACTTC. This codes for CASSLFAFQETQYF.

This clonotype was found many times. In nucleotides, the CDR3 is TGTGCCAGCAGCCAGGCCCCCACAGATACGCAGTATTTT. Protein sequence: CASSQAPTDTQYF. This sequence joins TRBV4-2 and TRBJ2-3; D remains unclear. This CDR3 contains 13 residues. With 3 bases removed from V and 2 bases from J, the gap between germline ends came to 6 bases. CDR1 is LGHNA, CDR2 YNFKEQ, per germline.